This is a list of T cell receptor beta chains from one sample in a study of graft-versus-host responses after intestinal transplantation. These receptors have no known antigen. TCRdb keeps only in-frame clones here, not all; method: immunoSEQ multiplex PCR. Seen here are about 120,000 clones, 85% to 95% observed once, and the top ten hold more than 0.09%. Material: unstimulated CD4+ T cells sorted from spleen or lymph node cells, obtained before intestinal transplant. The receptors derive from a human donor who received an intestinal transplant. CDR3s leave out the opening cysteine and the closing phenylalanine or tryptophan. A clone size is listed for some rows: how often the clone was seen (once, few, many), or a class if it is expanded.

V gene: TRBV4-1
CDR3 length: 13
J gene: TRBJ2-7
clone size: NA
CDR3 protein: ASSQEDRERDEQY

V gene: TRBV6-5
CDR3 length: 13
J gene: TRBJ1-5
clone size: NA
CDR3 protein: ASSYSWGSNQPQH

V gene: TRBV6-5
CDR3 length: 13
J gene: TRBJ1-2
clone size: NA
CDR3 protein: ASSPRDRGDYGYT

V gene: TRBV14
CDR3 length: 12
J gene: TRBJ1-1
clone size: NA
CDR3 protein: ASSQQQGVTEAF

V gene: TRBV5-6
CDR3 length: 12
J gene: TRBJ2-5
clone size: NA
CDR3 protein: ASSRNGGRETQY

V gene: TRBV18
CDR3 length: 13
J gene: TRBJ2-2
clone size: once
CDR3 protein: ASSPGQLNTGELF

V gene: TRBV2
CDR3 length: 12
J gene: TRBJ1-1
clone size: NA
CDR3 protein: ASSERQSNTEAF

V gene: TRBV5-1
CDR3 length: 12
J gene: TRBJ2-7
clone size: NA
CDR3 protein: ASGTQGGGYEQY

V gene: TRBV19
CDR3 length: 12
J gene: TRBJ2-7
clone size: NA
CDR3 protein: ASSRGTASYEQY

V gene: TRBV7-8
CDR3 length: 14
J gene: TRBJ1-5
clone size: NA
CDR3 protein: ASSSDRGFYNQPQH

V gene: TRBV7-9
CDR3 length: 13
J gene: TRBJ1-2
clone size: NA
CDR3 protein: ASSFPGRLTRGYT

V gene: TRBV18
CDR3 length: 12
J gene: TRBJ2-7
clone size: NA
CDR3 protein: ASSPAGGSYEQY

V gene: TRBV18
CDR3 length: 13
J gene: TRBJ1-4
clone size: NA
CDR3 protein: ASATIVGKNEKLF

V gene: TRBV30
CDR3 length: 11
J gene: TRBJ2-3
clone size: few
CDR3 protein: AWMVTSTDTQY

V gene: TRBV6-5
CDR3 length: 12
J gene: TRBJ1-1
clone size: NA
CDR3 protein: ASTNDGGRTEAF

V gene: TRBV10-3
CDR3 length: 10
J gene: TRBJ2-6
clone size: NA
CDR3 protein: AISAGANVLT

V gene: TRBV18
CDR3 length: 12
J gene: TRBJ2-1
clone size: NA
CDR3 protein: ASSPPGGYNEQF

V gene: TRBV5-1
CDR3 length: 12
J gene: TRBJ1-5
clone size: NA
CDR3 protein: ASSPGQGDQPQH

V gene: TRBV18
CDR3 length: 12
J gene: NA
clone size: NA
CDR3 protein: ASSPLRADHEQY

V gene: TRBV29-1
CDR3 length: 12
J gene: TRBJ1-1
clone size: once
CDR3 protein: SVVGPQGNTEAF

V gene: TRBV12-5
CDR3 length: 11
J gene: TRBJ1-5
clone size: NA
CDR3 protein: ASGLGLNQPQH

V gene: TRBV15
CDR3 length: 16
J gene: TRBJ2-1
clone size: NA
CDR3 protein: ATSRRTSGTFSYNEQF

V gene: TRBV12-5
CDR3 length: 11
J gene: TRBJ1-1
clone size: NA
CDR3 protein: ASGATPNTEAF

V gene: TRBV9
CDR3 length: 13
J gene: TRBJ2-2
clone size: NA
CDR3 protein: ASSLIGGGTGELF

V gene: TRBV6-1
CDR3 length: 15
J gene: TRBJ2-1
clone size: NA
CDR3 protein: ASSDRVGVRSQDEQF

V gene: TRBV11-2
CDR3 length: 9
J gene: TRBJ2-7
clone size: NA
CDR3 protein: ASSYGDEQY

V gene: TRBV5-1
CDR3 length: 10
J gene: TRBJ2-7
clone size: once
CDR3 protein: ASSLGGAEQY

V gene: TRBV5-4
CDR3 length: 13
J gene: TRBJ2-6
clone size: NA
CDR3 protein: ASSLDGSGANVLT

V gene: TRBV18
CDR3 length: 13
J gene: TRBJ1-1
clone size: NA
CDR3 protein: ASSPSIDRGTEAF

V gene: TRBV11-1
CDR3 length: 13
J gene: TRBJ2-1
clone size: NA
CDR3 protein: ASSLGRDSANEQF

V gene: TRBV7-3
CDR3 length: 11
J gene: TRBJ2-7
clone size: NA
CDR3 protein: ASSRDSNYEQY